Each of the 30 T cell receptor beta chains below was sequenced from the same sample in a study of kidney transplant recipient with SARS-CoV-2 infection. One entry per CDR3 protein results from TCRdb running MiXCR on the reads. In the table there are about 240,000 distinct CDR3 sequences, less than 35% of which are singletons. This specimen was a blood sample, taken at baseline and around day 110 from a kidney transplant recipient. The source is a male patient between 25 and 40 years old who had COVID-19 and was a kidney transplant recipient. Part of the T cell pool may stem from the graft donor.

In its sample, this clonotype was seen many times. V usage is TRBV3-1 and J usage is TRBJ2-5, with unresolved D. The V gene's germline CDR1 is LGHDT and CDR2 YNNKEL (reference sequence). V dropped 4 bases and J dropped 5 bases, with 23 bases sitting between them. CDR3 length: 17 amino acids. CDR3 amino acids: CASSPCTPISFSETQYF. As DNA, the CDR3 is TGTGCCAGCAGCCCGTGCACTCCCATTTCTTTCTCTGAGACCCAGTACTTC.

This clonotype was detected ten times or more. The chain couples TRBV15 to TRBJ1-5; maybe TRBD1 (6 bases). The CDR3 runs 14 residues. Trimming stripped 7 bases from V and 1 base from J, with 11 bases between. Germline values: CDR1 LNHNV, CDR2 YYDKDF (reference sequence). CDR3 in amino acids: CATTGTSSNQPQHF. The CDR3 coding sequence is TGTGCCACCACCGGGACATCCAGCAATCAGCCCCAGCATTTT.

This clonotype was counted many times. This rearrangement joins TRBV6-5 to TRBJ2-2; 7 bases map to TRBD1. V was clipped by 2 bases and J by 2 bases; unmatched bases: 8. CDR3 size: 17 residues. The germline V gene encodes CDR1 MNHEY and CDR2 SVGAGI. The CDR3 region has the DNA TGTGCCAGCAGTTACCTGACAGGGATTGGCAACACCGGGGAGCTGTTTTTT. This codes for CASSYLTGIGNTGELFF.

Concerning this clonotype: This may arise from a read error, as a much more abundant clone is one base away. The CDR3 is CSAAPRTGSYEQYF. CDR3 sequence (DNA): TGCAGTGCGGCCCCCAGGACAGGGAGCTACGAGCAGTACTTC. The chain uses TRBV20-1 and TRBJ2-7, with TRBD1 matching 8 bases. The CDR3 contains 14 residues. V trimming: 6 bases; J trimming: 3 bases; junction bases outside the gene matches: 10. The V gene's germline CDR1 is DFQATT and CDR2 SNEGSKA (reference sequence).

This clonotype was counted many times. This chain connects TRBV3-1 to TRBJ1-1; unclear D gene. CDR1 is LGHDT, CDR2 YNNKEL, per germline (reference sequence). Trimming left V 5 bases short and J 4 bases short, with 23 bases between. The CDR3 runs to 17 residues. This CDR3 is CASSSTRPISIRTEAFF. In nucleotides, the CDR3 is TGTGCCAGCAGCAGTACGCGTCCCATTTCAATTCGCACTGAAGCTTTCTTT.

This clonotype was found many times. The rearrangement joins TRBV23-1 to TRBJ1-4; tentative D call: TRBD1 (6 bases). TRBV23-1 is assigned to the ORF class and has an uncertain function. Trimming took 3 bases from V and 4 from J, leaving 12 bases between them. The CDR3 totals 15 residues. CDR3 bases: TGCGCCAGCAGTCACCACAGGGTGGGTAATGAAAAACTGTTTTTT. Encoded protein: CASSHHRVGNEKLFF.

To note about this clonotype: This may arise from a read error, as a much more abundant clone is one base away. This rearrangement joins TRBV27 to TRBJ1-4, with TRBD1 identical over 7 bases. There are 15 residues in the CDR3. Germline V lookup: CDR1 MNHEY, CDR2 SMNVEV (reference sequence). V trimming: 7 bases; J trimming: 3 bases; junction bases outside the gene matches: 8. For the CDR3, the DNA is TGTGCCAGCAATCCAGGACAGGCCTCTAATGAAAAACTGTTTTTT. As protein: CASNPGQASNEKLFF.

This clonotype was observed at least ten times. The chain is built from TRBV9 and TRBJ2-2; D is possibly TRBD2 (6 bases). V was shortened by 0 bases and J by 6 bases, with 18 bases between the two germline ends. The CDR3 runs 17 residues. Germline loops: CDR1 SGDLS, CDR2 YYNGEE. The CDR3: CASSVDPSPASAGELFF. The CDR3, as DNA: TGTGCCAGCAGCGTAGACCCGAGCCCGGCTAGCGCCGGGGAGCTGTTTTTT. Using reference TRBV9 and TRBJ2-2 for the parts outside the CDR3, the full variable domain is DSGVTQTPKHLITATGQRVTLRCSPRSGDLSVYWYQQSLDQGLQFLIQYYNGEERAKGNILERFSAQQFPDLHSELNLSSLELGDSALYFCASSVDPSPASAGELFFGEGSRLTVL.

Comment on this clonotype: Just one base apart from a much larger clone, this may be a read error. This chain uses TRBV11-2 with TRBJ1-3; D possibly corresponds to TRBD1 (6 bases). Germline V gives CDR1 SGHAT, CDR2 FQNNGV. The CDR3 consists of 14 residues. V lost 6 bases and J lost 4, with 13 bases in between. This chain's CDR3 is CASREGERGNTIYF. CDR3 DNA sequence: TGTGCCAGCAGGGAGGGGGAAAGAGGAAACACCATATATTTT.

This clonotype has ten or more counts. The rearrangement links TRBV7-9 to TRBJ2-3; no firm D call. Trimming removed 4 bases at V and 2 bases at J, with 16 bases between. The CDR3 runs to 16 residues. Per the germline V gene, CDR1 is SEHNR and CDR2 is FQNEAQ (reference sequence). This CDR3 reads CASSSVVGLFTDTQYF. CDR3 coding DNA: TGTGCCAGCAGCTCGGTGGTGGGTTTATTCACAGATACGCAGTATTTT.

Comments on this clonotype: A read error may produce the germline difference seen at one junction end. The chain recombines TRBV16 with TRBJ1-2; D unresolved. Germline V gene data show CDR1 as KGHSY and CDR2 as FQNENV. This CDR3 has 17 residues. As DNA, the CDR3 is TGTGCCGGCAGCCAGAATTGGGTCGTTAGAAAGACCTATGGCTACACCTTC. Its protein is CAGSQNWVVRKTYGYTF.

This clonotype was seen a single time. This may be a read error: a much more frequent sequence differs by one nucleotide. This chain joins TRBV28 and TRBJ2-7, with TRBD2 as a possible D gene (6 bases). V gave up 10 bases and J gave up 2 bases, with 21 bases separating them. The germline V gene has CDR1 MDHEN and CDR2 SYDVKM. The CDR3 has 15 residues. The DNA of the CDR3 is TGTGCCAACATCTACAGCGGGCGACCTCCCTACGAGCAGTACTTC. Protein product: CANIYSGRPPYEQYF.

There are many counts of this clonotype. The rearrangement joins TRBV4-1 to TRBJ2-1, with 12 bases that match TRBD2. Germline CDR1 and CDR2: MGHRA and YSYEKL. J gave up 5 bases and V 1 base, and 0 bases lay outside the gene matches. The length of the CDR3 is 15 residues. CDR3 DNA sequence: TGCGCCAGCAGCCAAGGGACTAGCGGGAACAATGAGCAGTTCTTC. It translates to CASSQGTSGNNEQFF.

The CDR3 sequence is CASSSIETNRKTYGYTF. The CDR3, as DNA: TGTGCCAGTAGTAGTATTGAGACAAATCGAAAGACCTATGGCTACACCTTC. The chain carries TRBV19 and TRBJ1-2; D is unclear. This CDR3 comprises 17 residues. The germline V gene has CDR1 LNHDA and CDR2 SQIVND (reference sequence). Trimming took off 4 bases at V and 4 bases at J, with 22 bases between the two ends. The full variable domain, with the rest looked up from reference TRBV19 and TRBJ1-2, is DGGITQSPKYLFRKEGQNVTLSCEQNLNHDAMYWYRQDPGQGLRLIYYSQIVNDFQKGDIAEGYSVSREKKESFPLTVTSAQKNPTAFYLCASSSIETNRKTYGYTFGSGTRLTVV.

This clonotype was picked up many times. CDR3 in amino acids: CASSSDGNSPLHF. The CDR3 region has the DNA TGTGCCAGCAGCTCAGATGGGAATTCACCCCTCCACTTT. This chain uses TRBV11-2 with TRBJ1-6, with D hard to call. The CDR3 consists of 13 residues. The ends were cut back, 4 bases at V and 7 bases at J, with 8 bases in the middle. Germline V lookup: CDR1 SGHAT, CDR2 FQNNGV.

The V call is TRBV7-2, the J call TRBJ2-3; D call uncertain. Germline V CDR1 and CDR2: SGHTA, FQGNSA. V was trimmed by 4 bases and J by 6 bases, leaving 8 bases between them. The CDR3 is 12 residues long. CDR3 loop: CASSYPRDTQYF. The CDR3, as DNA: TGTGCCAGCAGCTACCCCAGGGATACGCAGTATTTT.

With respect to this clonotype: A much larger clone sits a single nucleotide away, making a read error possible. The chain carries TRBV2 and TRBJ2-7, with 7 bases matching TRBD1. CDR3 size: 12 residues. Trimming removed 11 bases from V and 2 bases from J; junction bases left unmatched: 6. Germline V gives CDR1 SNHLY, CDR2 FYNNEI. The CDR3 loop reads CAAGQEAYEQYF. DNA of the CDR3: TGTGCCGCAGGACAGGAGGCCTACGAGCAGTACTTC.

As concerns this clonotype: This may be a read error: a much more frequent sequence differs by one nucleotide. This chain joins TRBV7-2 and TRBJ1-2, with D unclear. Trimming took off 5 bases at V and 4 bases at J, with 23 bases between the two ends. This CDR3 comprises 17 residues. The germline gives CDR1 SGHTA, CDR2 FQGNSA. The CDR3 coding sequence is TGTGCCAGCAGCGAATTTTCCAAAGACGGAAAGACCTATGGCTACACCTTC. Protein: CASSEFSKDGKTYGYTF.

This clonotype was observed at least ten times. The chain joins TRBV7-8 to TRBJ2-1; no clear D. The ends were cut back, 2 bases at V and 10 bases at J, with 12 bases in the middle. This CDR3 is built from 13 residues. Germline lookup yields CDR1 SGHVS and CDR2 FQNEAQ. The CDR3 here is CASSLSRLDEQFF. The CDR3 bases are TGTGCCAGCAGCTTATCCCGCCTTGACGAGCAGTTCTTC.

This clonotype was recorded a few times. This rearrangement joins TRBV12-3 or TRBV12-4 to TRBJ2-3, with 7 bases fitting TRBD2. The CDR3 totals 12 residues. After removal of 8 bases from V and 2 bases from J, the junction contained 1 base not matched to a gene. DNA for the CDR3: TGTGCCAGCGGGGGGGACACAGATACGCAGTATTTT. Translated, it gives CASGGDTDTQYF.

This clonotype has a count of ten or more. The chain links TRBV15 to TRBJ1-1, with 7 bases that match TRBD1. Germline V gene lookup returns CDR1 LNHNV and CDR2 YYDKDF (reference sequence). The CDR3 covers 14 residues. The V and J ends lost 1 base and 5 bases, in that order; junction bases with no gene match: 4. Written as DNA, the CDR3 is TGTGCCACCAGCAGAGGACAGGGAAGGACTGAAGCTTTCTTT. Translated, it gives CATSRGQGRTEAFF.

About this clonotype: The junction departs from the called germline gene at one end, perhaps through a read error. The chain couples TRBV6-4 to TRBJ2-2, with 10 bases identical to TRBD2. CDR3 length: 16 residues. Germline V lookup: CDR1 MRHNA, CDR2 SNTAGT. The CDR3: CASRDPAGGNIGELFF. Here the CDR3 DNA reads TGTGCCAGCAGAGATCCAGCGGGGGGGAACATCGGGGAGCTGTTTTTT.

This clonotype was found many times. The chain uses TRBV24-1 and TRBJ1-5; a possible D gene is TRBD1 (5 bases). Germline V gene lookup returns CDR1 KGHDR and CDR2 SFDVKD. Trimming removed 4 bases at V and 4 bases at J, with 16 bases between. This CDR3 region has 16 residues. The CDR3 loop is CATSDGRAGQNQPQHF. CDR3 coding DNA: TGTGCCACCAGTGACGGGCGGGCAGGGCAAAATCAGCCCCAGCATTTT.

This clonotype was counted once. This may arise from a read error, as a much more abundant clone is one base away. V usage is TRBV5-4 and J usage is TRBJ2-7, with D tentatively TRBD1 (6 bases). Germline CDR1 and CDR2: SGHNT and YYREEE (reference sequence). This CDR3 region has 12 residues. The CDR3 nucleotides read TGTACCAGCAGCTTGGGCCCGGACAGGCAGTACTTC. Amino acids: CTSSLGPDRQYF.

This clonotype appeared once. Given a much more abundant clone one base away, this may be a read error. Lacking the conserved final phenylalanine or tryptophan, this CDR3 likely reflects a read error. The chain employs TRBV4-2 and TRBJ1-4; the match to TRBD1 covers 7 bases. Germline lookup yields CDR1 LGHNA and CDR2 YNFKEQ. This CDR3 is 15 amino acids long. With 0 bases clipped from V and 5 bases from J, the junction kept 3 bases outside the gene matches. The CDR3 DNA follows: TGTGCCAGCAGCCAAGAGTGGGACAGCAATGAAAAACTGTTTGTT. It specifies CASSQEWDSNEKLFV.

This clonotype was seen repeatedly, ten times or more. The J gene is TRBJ1-2, the V gene TRBV12-3 or TRBV12-4; a weak D match, TRBD1 (6 bases). V lost 7 bases, J lost 8 bases, and 20 bases lay in between. The CDR3 covers 14 residues. CDR3 sequence: CASTPDSKSRGYTF. Here the CDR3 DNA reads TGTGCCAGCACCCCGGACAGTAAGAGTCGGGGCTACACCTTC.

This clonotype appeared many times. The V gene is TRBV11-2, the J gene TRBJ1-1; TRBD1 might be the D (5 bases). The CDR3 covers 11 residues. CDR1 and CDR2 (germline): SGHAT, FQNNGV. V dropped 5 bases and J dropped 8 bases, with 9 bases sitting between them. The CDR3 spells CASSPGKEAFF. CDR3 DNA sequence: TGTGCCAGCAGCCCAGGGAAGGAAGCTTTCTTT.

This clonotype was observed a single time. This likely stems from a read error, as it lies one base from a far larger clone. The chain couples TRBV2 to TRBJ2-5, with 9 bases matching TRBD1. The J call may be incorrect, as the DNA end agrees better with TRBJ2-7. The germline V gene has CDR1 SNHLY and CDR2 FYNNEI. The CDR3 contains 13 residues. This chain's CDR3 is CVSQGQGAYEQYF. The DNA for the CDR3 is TGTGTCAGCCAGGGACAGGGAGCCTACGAGCAGTACTTC.

The V and J genes are TRBV27 and TRBJ2-5; D is possibly TRBD1 or TRBD2 (5 bases each). Trimming shortened V by 0 bases and J by 1 base, and 12 bases separated the two germline ends. The germline V gene has CDR1 MNHEY and CDR2 SMNVEV (reference sequence). This CDR3 has 16 amino acids. CDR3 residues: CASSLSIWGPQETQYF. In DNA, the CDR3 is TGTGCCAGCAGTTTATCGATATGGGGACCCCAAGAGACCCAGTACTTC.

This clonotype was recorded many times. The chain employs TRBV18 and TRBJ1-6; a weak D match, TRBD1 (6 bases). The CDR3 totals 16 residues. The ends were cut back, 0 bases at V and 8 bases at J, with 14 bases in the middle. The germline CDR1 and CDR2 sequences are KGHSH and LQKENI. This CDR3 reads CASSPPGAREDSPLHF. DNA for the CDR3: TGTGCCAGCTCACCACCGGGGGCACGAGAGGATTCACCCCTCCACTTT.